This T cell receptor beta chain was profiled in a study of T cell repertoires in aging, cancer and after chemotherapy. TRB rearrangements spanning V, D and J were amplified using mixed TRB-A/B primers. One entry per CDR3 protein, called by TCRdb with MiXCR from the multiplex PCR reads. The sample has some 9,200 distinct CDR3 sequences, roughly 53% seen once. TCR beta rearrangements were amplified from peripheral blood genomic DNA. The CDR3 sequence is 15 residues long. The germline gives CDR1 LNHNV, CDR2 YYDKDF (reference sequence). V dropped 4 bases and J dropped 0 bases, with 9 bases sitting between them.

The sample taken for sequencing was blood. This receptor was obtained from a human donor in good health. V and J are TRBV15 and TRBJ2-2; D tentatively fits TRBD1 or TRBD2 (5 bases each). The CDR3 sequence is CATSTRGSNTGELFF. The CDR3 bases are TGTGCCACCAGCACACGGGGCTCGAACACCGGGGAGCTGTTTTTT.